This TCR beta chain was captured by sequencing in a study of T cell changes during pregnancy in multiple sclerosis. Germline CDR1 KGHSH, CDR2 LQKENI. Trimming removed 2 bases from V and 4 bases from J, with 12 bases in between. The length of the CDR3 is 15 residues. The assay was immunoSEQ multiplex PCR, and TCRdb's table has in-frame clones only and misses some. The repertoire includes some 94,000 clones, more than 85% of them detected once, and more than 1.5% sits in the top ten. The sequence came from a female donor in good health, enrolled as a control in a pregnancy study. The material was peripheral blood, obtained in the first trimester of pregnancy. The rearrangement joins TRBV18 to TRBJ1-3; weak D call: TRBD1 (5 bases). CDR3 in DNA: TGTGCCAGCTCACCAACGAGCGGGGCGGGAAACACCATATATTTT. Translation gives CASSPTSGAGNTIYF.